These 9 T cell receptor beta chains were all obtained from the same sample, sequenced in a study of molecular identifiers for immune sequencing clone quantification. TCRdb reprocessed the PCR reads with MiXCR, giving one entry per CDR3 protein. Of 85,000 to 90,000 distinct CDR3 sequences listed, 25% are singletons. Specimen: naive CD8+ T cells from blood, with Jurkat cell RNA spiked in. Subset here: FACS-sorted CD8+CD4-CCR7+CD45RA+ naive T cells. Receptors originate from a human donor in good health. Some libraries in this study had Jurkat cell RNA spiked in.

This clonotype was seen many times. V and J are TRBV30 and TRBJ2-3; D is uncertain. The CDR3 totals 11 residues. Trimming cost V 4 bases and J 0 bases, with 2 bases left between them. The germline V gene has CDR1 GTSNPN and CDR2 SVGIG (reference sequence). The CDR3 DNA follows: TGTGCCTGGACTAGCACAGATACGCAGTATTTT. Its translation: CAWTSTDTQYF.

This clonotype was observed many times. The V gene is TRBV27, the J gene TRBJ2-7; 12 nucleotides align to TRBD2. CDR3 length equals 15 residues. The V and J ends lost 6 bases and 1 base, in that order; junction bases with no gene match: 4. Germline V CDR1 and CDR2: MNHEY, SMNVEV (reference sequence). CDR3 in amino acids: CASRVTSGGSYEQYF. The CDR3 nucleotides read TGTGCCAGCAGGGTAACTAGCGGGGGGTCCTACGAGCAGTACTTC.

The table lists this clonotype with many counts. The chain links TRBV5-4 to TRBJ1-1; weak D call: TRBD1 (6 bases). Germline lookup yields CDR1 SGHNT and CDR2 YYREEE (reference sequence). The germline V and J ends were trimmed by 0 bases and 5 bases, with 14 bases remaining between them. This CDR3 region has 15 residues. CDR3 sequence: CASSLDAGVGTEAFF. The CDR3 region has the DNA TGTGCCAGCAGCTTGGATGCAGGGGTTGGGACTGAAGCTTTCTTT.

The chain links TRBV11-2 to TRBJ1-1, with 8 bases that match TRBD1. The CDR3 is 15 amino acids. Per germline, CDR1 SGHAT and CDR2 FQNNGV. J gave up 5 bases and V 5 bases, and 10 bases lay outside the gene matches. CDR3 amino acids: CASSLNYQGATEAFF. CDR3 DNA sequence: TGTGCCAGCAGCCTAAATTACCAGGGGGCAACTGAAGCTTTCTTT.

This chain uses TRBV19 with TRBJ2-7; TRBD1 is a possible D gene (5 bases). Trimming took 3 bases from V and 6 from J, leaving 9 bases between them. The CDR3 has 12 residues. Germline CDR1 LNHDA, CDR2 SQIVND (reference sequence). Here the CDR3 reads CASSIARVEQYF. CDR3 DNA sequence: TGTGCCAGTAGTATTGCCAGGGTCGAGCAGTACTTC.

V is TRBV18 and J is TRBJ2-1; 7 bases agree with TRBD2. The CDR3 totals 15 residues. Germline CDR1 reads KGHSH; CDR2 reads LQKENI. V was pared by 0 bases and J by 9 bases, with 8 bases of the junction left unmatched. CDR3 coding DNA: TGTGCCAGCTCACCACCTCCTAGCGGCATCGGTGAGCAGTTCTTC. Protein sequence: CASSPPPSGIGEQFF.

This clonotype was detected only once. Since no conserved phenylalanine or tryptophan closes the CDR3, a read error is the likely cause. The chain joins TRBV4-3 to TRBJ1-4; D not certain. CDR3 length equals 18 residues. The V end was cut by 0 bases, the J end by 4 bases, with 18 bases between. Germline lookup yields CDR1 LGHNA and CDR2 YSLEER. CDR3 nucleotide sequence: TGCGCCAGCAGCCAAGATCGGGCAGACGTCACCTTTAATGAAAAACTGTTTTAT. Protein sequence: CASSQDRADVTFNEKLFY.

The CDR3 bases are TGTGCCTGGAGTGCCCCACAGGGAAGGAGGGAAAAACTGTTTTTT. Translating it yields CAWSAPQGRREKLFF. The rearrangement joins TRBV30 to TRBJ1-4; D perhaps matches TRBD1 (6 bases). V dropped 1 base and J dropped 8 bases, with 17 bases sitting between them. There are 15 residues in the CDR3. Germline-derived CDR1 and CDR2 are GTSNPN and SVGIG (reference sequence).

This clonotype was seen a few times. The chain joins TRBV7-6 to TRBJ2-7; D may correspond to TRBD1 or TRBD2 (6 bases each). The CDR3 length is 15 residues. Between the trimmed V and J ends, which lost 2 bases and 5 bases, there was a span of 16 bases. CDR1 SGHVS and CDR2 FNYEAQ come from the germline V gene. CDR3 amino acids: CASSLWGATVNEQYF. Written as DNA, the CDR3 is TGTGCCAGCAGCTTATGGGGGGCAACGGTTAACGAGCAGTACTTC.